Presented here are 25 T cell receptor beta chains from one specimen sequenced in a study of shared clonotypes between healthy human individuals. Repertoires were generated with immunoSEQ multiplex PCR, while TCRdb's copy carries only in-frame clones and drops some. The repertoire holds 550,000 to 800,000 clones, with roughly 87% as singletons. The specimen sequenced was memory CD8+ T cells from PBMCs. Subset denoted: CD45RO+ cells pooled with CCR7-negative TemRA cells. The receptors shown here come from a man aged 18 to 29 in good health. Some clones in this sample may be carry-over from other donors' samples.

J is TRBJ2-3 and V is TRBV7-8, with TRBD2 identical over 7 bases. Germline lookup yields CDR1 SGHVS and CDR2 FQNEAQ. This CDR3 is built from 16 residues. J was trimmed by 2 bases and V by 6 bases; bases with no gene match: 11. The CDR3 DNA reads TGTGCCAGCAGTTTCCTAGCGGTCTATTACACAGATACGCAGTATTTT. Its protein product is CASSFLAVYYTDTQYF.

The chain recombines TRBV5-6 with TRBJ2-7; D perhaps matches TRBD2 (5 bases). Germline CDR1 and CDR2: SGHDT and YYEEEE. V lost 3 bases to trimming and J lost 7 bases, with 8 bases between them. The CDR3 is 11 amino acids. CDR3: CASSSSGEQYF. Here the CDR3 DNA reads TGTGCCAGCAGCTCTTCGGGGGAGCAGTACTTC.

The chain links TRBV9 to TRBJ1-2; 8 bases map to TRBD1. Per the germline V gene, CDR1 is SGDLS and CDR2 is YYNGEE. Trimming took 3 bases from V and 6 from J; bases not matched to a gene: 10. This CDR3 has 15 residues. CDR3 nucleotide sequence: TGTGCCAGCAGCGCCGACAGGGGCGGGGTAGATGGCTACACCTTC. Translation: CASSADRGGVDGYTF.

CDR3 sequence reads: CAIAYTGLAGGPGEQFF. The CDR3 bases are TGTGCCATCGCGTACACGGGACTAGCGGGAGGGCCCGGTGAGCAGTTCTTC. V gene TRBV10-3 combines with J gene TRBJ2-1; TRBD2 aligns across 16 bases. This CDR3 spans 17 amino acids. The V and J ends lost 8 bases and 9 bases, in that order; junction bases with no gene match: 13. Germline V CDR1 and CDR2: ENHRY, SYGVKD.

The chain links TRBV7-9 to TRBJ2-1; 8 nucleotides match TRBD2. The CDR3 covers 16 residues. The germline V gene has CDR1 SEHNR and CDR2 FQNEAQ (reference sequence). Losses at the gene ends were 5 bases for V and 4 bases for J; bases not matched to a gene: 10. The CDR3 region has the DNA TGTGCCAGCAGCCTAGGTAGCGGGGCAGAATACAATGAGCAGTTCTTC. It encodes CASSLGSGAEYNEQFF.

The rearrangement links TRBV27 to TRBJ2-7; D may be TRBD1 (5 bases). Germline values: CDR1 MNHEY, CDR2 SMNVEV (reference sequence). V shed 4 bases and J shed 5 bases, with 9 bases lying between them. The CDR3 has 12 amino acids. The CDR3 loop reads CASSSDTNEQYF. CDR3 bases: TGTGCCAGCAGTTCGGACACCAACGAGCAGTACTTC.

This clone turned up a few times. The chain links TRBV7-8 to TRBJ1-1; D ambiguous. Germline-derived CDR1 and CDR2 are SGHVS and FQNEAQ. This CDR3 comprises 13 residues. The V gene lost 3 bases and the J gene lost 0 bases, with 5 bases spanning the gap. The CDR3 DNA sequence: TGTGCCAGCAGCTTCCAGATGAACACTGAAGCTTTCTTT. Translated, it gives CASSFQMNTEAFF.

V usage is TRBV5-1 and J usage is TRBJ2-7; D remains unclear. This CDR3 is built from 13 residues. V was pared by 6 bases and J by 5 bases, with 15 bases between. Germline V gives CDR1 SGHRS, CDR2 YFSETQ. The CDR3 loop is CASNPWMSHEQYF. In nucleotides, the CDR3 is TGCGCCAGCAACCCTTGGATGAGCCACGAGCAGTACTTC.

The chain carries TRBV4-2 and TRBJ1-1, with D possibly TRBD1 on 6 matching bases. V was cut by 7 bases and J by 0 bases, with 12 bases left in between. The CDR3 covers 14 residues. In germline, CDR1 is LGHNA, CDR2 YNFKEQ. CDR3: CASTHRDLNTEAFF. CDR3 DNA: TGTGCCAGCACACACAGGGACCTGAACACTGAAGCTTTCTTT.

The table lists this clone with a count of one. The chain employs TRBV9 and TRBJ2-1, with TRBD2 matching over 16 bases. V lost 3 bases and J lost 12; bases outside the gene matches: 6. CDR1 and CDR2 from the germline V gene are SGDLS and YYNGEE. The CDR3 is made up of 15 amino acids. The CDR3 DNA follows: TGTGCCAGCAGCGCAACCGGGACTAGCGGGAGGGGGCAGTTCTTC. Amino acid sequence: CASSATGTSGRGQFF.

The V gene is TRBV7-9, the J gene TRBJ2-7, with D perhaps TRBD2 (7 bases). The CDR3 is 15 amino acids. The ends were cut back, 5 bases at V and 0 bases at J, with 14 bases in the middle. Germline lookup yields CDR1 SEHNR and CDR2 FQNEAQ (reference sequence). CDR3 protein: CASSTTGGRSYEQYF. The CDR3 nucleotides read TGTGCCAGCAGCACGACCGGGGGGCGCTCCTACGAGCAGTACTTC.

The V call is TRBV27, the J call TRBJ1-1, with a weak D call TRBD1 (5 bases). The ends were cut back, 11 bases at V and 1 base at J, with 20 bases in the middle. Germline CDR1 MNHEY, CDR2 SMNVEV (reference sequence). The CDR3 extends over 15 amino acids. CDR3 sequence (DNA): TGTGCCTCGCAAACAAGACTTAGGGGGAACACTGAAGCTTTCTTT. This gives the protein CASQTRLRGNTEAFF.

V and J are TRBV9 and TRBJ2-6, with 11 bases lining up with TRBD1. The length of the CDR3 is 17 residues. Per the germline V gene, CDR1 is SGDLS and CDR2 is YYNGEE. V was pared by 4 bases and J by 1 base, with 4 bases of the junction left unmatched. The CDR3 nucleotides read TGTGCCAGCAGCTTTGGACAGGGGGCTTCTGGGGCCAACGTCCTGACTTTC. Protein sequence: CASSFGQGASGANVLTF.

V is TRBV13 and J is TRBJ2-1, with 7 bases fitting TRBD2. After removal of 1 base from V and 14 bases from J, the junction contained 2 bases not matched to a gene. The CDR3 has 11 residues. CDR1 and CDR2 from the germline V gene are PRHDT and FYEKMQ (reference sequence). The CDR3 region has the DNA TGTGCCAGCAGCTTAGAGGGGAGGGAGTTCTTC. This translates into CASSLEGREFF. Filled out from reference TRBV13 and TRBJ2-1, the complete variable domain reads AAGVIQSPRHLIKEKRETATLKCYPIPRHDTVYWYQQGPGQDPQFLISFYEKMQSDKGSIPDRFSAQQFSDYHSELNMSSLELGDSALYFCASSLEGREFFGPGTRLTVL.

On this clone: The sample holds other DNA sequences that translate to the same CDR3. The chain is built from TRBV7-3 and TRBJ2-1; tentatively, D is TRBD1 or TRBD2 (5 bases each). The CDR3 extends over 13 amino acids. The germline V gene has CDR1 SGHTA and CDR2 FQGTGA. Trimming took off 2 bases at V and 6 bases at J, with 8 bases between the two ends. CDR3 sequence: CASSLGGGNEQFF. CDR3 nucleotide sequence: TGTGCCAGCAGCTTAGGTGGGGGCAATGAGCAGTTCTTC. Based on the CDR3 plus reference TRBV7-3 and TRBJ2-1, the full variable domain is GAGVSQTPSNKVTEKGKYVELRCDPISGHTALYWYRQSLGQGPEFLIYFQGTGAADDSGLPNDRFFAVRPEGSVSTLKIQRTERGDSAVYLCASSLGGGNEQFFGPGTRLTVL.

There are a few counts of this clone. DNA of the CDR3: TGTGCCAGCAGTGGCCGTGGCGTGGCTGAAGCTTTCTTT. It translates to CASSGRGVAEAFF. The genes are TRBV27 and TRBJ1-1, with no clear D. V lost 5 bases to trimming and J lost 6 bases, with 13 bases between them. Germline loops: CDR1 MNHEY, CDR2 SMNVEV (reference sequence). This CDR3 contains 13 residues.

CDR3 nucleotide sequence: TGTGCCAGTAGTATAGCAGGGCATCAGCCCCAGCATTTT. It codes for CASSIAGHQPQHF. The chain links TRBV19 to TRBJ1-5; tentative D call: TRBD1 (5 bases). The CDR3 is 13 amino acids. Per the germline V gene, CDR1 is LNHDA and CDR2 is SQIVND (reference sequence). V lost 1 base to trimming and J lost 5 bases, with 6 bases between them.

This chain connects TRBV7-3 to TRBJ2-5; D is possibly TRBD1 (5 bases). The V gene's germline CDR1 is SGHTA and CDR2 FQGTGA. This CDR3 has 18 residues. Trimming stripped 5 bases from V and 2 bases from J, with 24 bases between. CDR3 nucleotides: TGTGCCAGCAGCCCTTCAGGGATGGTAGAGTCTTTACAAGAGACCCAGTACTTC. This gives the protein CASSPSGMVESLQETQYF.

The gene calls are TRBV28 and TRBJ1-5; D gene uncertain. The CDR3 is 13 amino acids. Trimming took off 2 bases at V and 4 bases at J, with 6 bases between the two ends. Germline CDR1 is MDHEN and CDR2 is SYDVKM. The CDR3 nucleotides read TGTGCCAGCAGTTTAATACAGAATCAGCCCCAGCATTTT. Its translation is CASSLIQNQPQHF.

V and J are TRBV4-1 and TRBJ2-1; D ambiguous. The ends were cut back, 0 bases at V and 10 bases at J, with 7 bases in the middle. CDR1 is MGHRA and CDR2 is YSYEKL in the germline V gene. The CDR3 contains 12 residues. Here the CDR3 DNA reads TGCGCCAGCAGCCAAGACTTCGGGGAGCAGTTCTTC. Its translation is CASSQDFGEQFF.

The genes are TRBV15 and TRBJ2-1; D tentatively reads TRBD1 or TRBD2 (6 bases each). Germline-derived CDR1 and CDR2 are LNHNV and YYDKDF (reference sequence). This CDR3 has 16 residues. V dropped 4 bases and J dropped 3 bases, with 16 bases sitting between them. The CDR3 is CATSTSRGGNYNEQFF. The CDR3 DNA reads TGTGCCACCAGCACCTCCCGAGGGGGGAACTACAATGAGCAGTTCTTC.

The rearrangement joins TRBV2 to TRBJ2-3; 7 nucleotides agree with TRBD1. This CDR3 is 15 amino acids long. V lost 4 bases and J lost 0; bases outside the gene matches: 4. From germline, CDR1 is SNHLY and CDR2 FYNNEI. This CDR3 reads CASSGRGPSTDTQYF. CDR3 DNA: TGTGCCAGCAGTGGTAGGGGGCCTAGCACAGATACGCAGTATTTT.

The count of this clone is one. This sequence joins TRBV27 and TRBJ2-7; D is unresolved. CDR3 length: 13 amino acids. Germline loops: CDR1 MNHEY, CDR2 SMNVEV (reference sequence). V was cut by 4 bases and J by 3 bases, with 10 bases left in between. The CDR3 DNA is TGTGCCAGCAGTTATCAGATTTACTACGAGCAGTACTTC. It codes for CASSYQIYYEQYF.

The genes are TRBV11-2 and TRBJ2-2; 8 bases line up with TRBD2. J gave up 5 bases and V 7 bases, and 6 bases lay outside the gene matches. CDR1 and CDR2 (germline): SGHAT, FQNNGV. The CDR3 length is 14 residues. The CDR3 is CASTPGGGTGELFF. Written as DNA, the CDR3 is TGTGCCAGCACCCCGGGGGGGGGTACCGGGGAGCTGTTTTTT.

The CDR3 loop is CASGAGTAYNEQFF. The CDR3 DNA follows: TGTGCTAGTGGGGCCGGGACAGCCTACAATGAGCAGTTCTTC. The V call is TRBV12-5, the J call TRBJ2-1, with TRBD1 matching 7 bases. CDR3 length: 14 amino acids. V lost 6 bases, J lost 2 bases, and 4 bases stayed unmatched. Germline V gene sequence: CDR1 LGHNT, CDR2 FRNRAP. Looking up the rest from reference TRBV12-5 and TRBJ2-1 gives the full variable domain: DARVTQTPRHKVTEMGQEVTMRCQPILGHNTVFWYRQTMMQGLELLAYFRNRAPLDDSGMPKDRFSAEMPDATLATLKIQPSEPRDSAVYFCASGAGTAYNEQFFGPGTRLTVL.